A single sample gave rise to the 25 T cell receptor beta chains below, sequenced in a study of cytomegalovirus exposure and HLA in healthy donors. The PCR was carried out with 60 Vbeta primers and 13 Jbeta primers. This table comes from immunoSEQ multiplex PCR, and its TCRdb copy is limited to in-frame clones, with some not included. The sample shows around 200,000 clones, around 77% of them seen only once. Source material: PBMCs. Receptors originate from a young woman in good health and CMV-seropositive.

The rearrangement joins TRBV2 to TRBJ2-5; a possible D gene is TRBD2 (6 bases). Trimming cost V 8 bases and J 2 bases, with 18 bases left between them. Per the germline V gene, CDR1 is SNHLY and CDR2 is FYNNEI. The CDR3 consists of 15 residues. The CDR3 reads CASPLREERQETQYF. CDR3 in DNA: TGTGCCAGCCCTCTCAGGGAGGAACGTCAAGAGACCCAGTACTTC.

The chain combines TRBV30 with TRBJ1-2, with no clear D. Germline lookup yields CDR1 GTSNPN and CDR2 SVGIG (reference sequence). The CDR3 runs 12 residues. Trimming took off 1 base at V and 4 bases at J, with 7 bases between the two ends. DNA of the CDR3: TGTGCCTGGAGTGAATCGAGCTATGGCTACACCTTC. Its translation is CAWSESSYGYTF.

V usage is TRBV30 and J usage is TRBJ1-6; possibly TRBD1 for D (6 bases). Trimming removed 3 bases from V and 10 bases from J, with 22 bases in between. CDR3 size: 16 residues. Germline CDR1 is GTSNPN and CDR2 is SVGIG (reference sequence). This CDR3 is CAWSQAGTGLGSPLHF. The CDR3, as DNA: TGTGCCTGGAGCCAGGCCGGAACAGGGCTAGGGTCACCCCTCCACTTT.

The genes are TRBV4-3 and TRBJ1-1; D not certain. Germline lookup yields CDR1 LGHNA and CDR2 YSLEER. The CDR3 length is 14 residues. Trimming took off 2 bases at V and 0 bases at J, with 7 bases between the two ends. The CDR3 here is CASSQSSVNTEAFF. The CDR3, as DNA: TGCGCCAGCAGCCAATCGTCAGTGAACACTGAAGCTTTCTTT.

The chain links TRBV7-2 to TRBJ2-7; 10 bases map to TRBD2. Germline V gene lookup returns CDR1 SGHTA and CDR2 FQGNSA. J was trimmed by 2 bases and V by 5 bases; bases with no gene match: 9. This CDR3 has 16 amino acids. CDR3 in amino acids: CASSPTLAGGPYEQYF. The CDR3 DNA sequence: TGTGCCAGCAGCCCGACCTTAGCGGGGGGCCCCTACGAGCAGTACTTC.

As for this clone: A much larger clone is a single base away; this may be a read error. V gene TRBV9 combines with J gene TRBJ2-2; the match to TRBD2 covers 13 bases. This CDR3 region has 16 residues. Germline V CDR1 and CDR2: SGDLS, YYNGEE. Trimming at V came to 3 bases and at J to 1 base, leaving 0 bases not matched to a gene. CDR3 DNA sequence: TGTGCCAGCAGCGGACTAGCGGGGGGGAACACCGGGGAGCTGTTTTTT. Encoded protein: CASSGLAGGNTGELFF.

The V call is TRBV29-1, the J call TRBJ2-1; 8 bases map to TRBD1. The CDR3 totals 15 residues. V lost 6 bases and J lost 0; bases outside the gene matches: 7. Germline V gene sequence: CDR1 SQVTM, CDR2 ANQGSEA. CDR3 DNA: TGCAGCGTGGGGACAGGAACCTCCTCCTACAATGAGCAGTTCTTC. Its protein is CSVGTGTSSYNEQFF.

This chain connects TRBV25-1 to TRBJ1-1, with a tentative D call TRBD1 (5 bases). Trimming removed 5 bases at V and 0 bases at J, with 10 bases between. Germline assignment: CDR1 MGHDK and CDR2 SYGVNS. This CDR3 spans 14 amino acids. The CDR3 protein is CASSSRALNTEAFF. As DNA, the CDR3 is TGTGCCAGCAGTTCCAGGGCCCTGAACACTGAAGCTTTCTTT.

This rearrangement joins TRBV21-1 to TRBJ1-1; TRBD1 is taken as the D call from the table, unchecked against the DNA. TRBV21-1 is reported as a pseudogene. CDR3 size: 18 residues. This CDR3 reads CASKPNLRNREYRTEAFF. CDR3 nucleotide sequence: TGTGCCAGCAAACCGAATTTGAGAAACAGGGAGTATCGCACTGAAGCTTTCTTT.

CDR3 in amino acids: CASSQESQAIGKLFF. The CDR3 DNA is TGCGCCAGCAGCCAAGAGTCACAGGCCATCGGAAAACTGTTTTTT. The rearrangement uses TRBV4-1 and TRBJ1-4, with a possible D match to TRBD1 (5 bases). The CDR3 spans 15 residues. V was cut by 0 bases and J by 10 bases, with 15 bases left in between. CDR1 and CDR2 from the germline V gene are MGHRA and YSYEKL.

The chain has TRBV4-3 and TRBJ1-2, with 8 bases matching TRBD1. J gave up 2 bases and V 4 bases, and 9 bases lay outside the gene matches. The germline V gene encodes CDR1 LGHNA and CDR2 YSLEER. This CDR3 has 16 amino acids. The CDR3 protein is CASSLNSRQGNYGYTF. The CDR3 DNA sequence: TGCGCCAGCAGCCTAAATTCAAGACAGGGGAACTATGGCTACACCTTC.

The chain links TRBV2 to TRBJ2-7, with 10 bases aligning to TRBD2. This CDR3 is built from 16 residues. Germline V gene sequence: CDR1 SNHLY, CDR2 FYNNEI. Losses at the gene ends were 2 bases for V and 7 bases for J; bases not matched to a gene: 11. The CDR3 protein is CASSESLAGRQGEQYF. CDR3 DNA sequence: TGTGCCAGCAGTGAATCACTAGCGGGACGTCAGGGTGAGCAGTACTTC. Drawing the rest from reference TRBV2 and TRBJ2-7, the complete variable domain is EPEVTQTPSHQVTQMGQEVILRCVPISNHLYFYWYRQILGQKVEFLVSFYNNEISEKSEIFDDQFSVERPDGSNFTLKIRSTKLEDSAMYFCASSESLAGRQGEQYFGPGTRLTVT.

The gene calls are TRBV28 and TRBJ1-2; 9 bases align to TRBD1. This CDR3 is 18 amino acids long. J lost 0 bases, V lost 3 bases, and 11 bases had no gene match. Germline CDR1 and CDR2: MDHEN and SYDVKM. For the CDR3, the DNA is TGTGCCAGCAGTTTTTGGGACAGGGCGAGCGGAGCTAACTATGGCTACACCTTC. The encoded protein is CASSFWDRASGANYGYTF.

V usage is TRBV28 and J usage is TRBJ1-1, with D unclear. This CDR3 spans 15 amino acids. Looked up from germline, CDR1 is MDHEN and CDR2 is SYDVKM. The V and J ends lost 4 bases and 1 base respectively, with 13 bases between them. DNA for the CDR3: TGTGCCAGCAGTTCTCCCCGGAGAGAGAACACTGAAGCTTTCTTT. Its translation is CASSSPRRENTEAFF. The whole variable domain, remainder taken from reference TRBV28 and TRBJ1-1, is DVKVTQSSRYLVKRTGEKVFLECVQDMDHENMFWYRQDPGLGLRLIYFSYDVKMKEKGDIPEGYSVSREKKERFSLILESASTNQTSMYLCASSSPRRENTEAFFGQGTRLTVV.

This clone was detected only a few times. The J gene is TRBJ1-2, the V gene TRBV27; perhaps TRBD1 as D (5 bases). Germline V gene sequence: CDR1 MNHEY, CDR2 SMNVEV (reference sequence). The V end lost 6 bases, the J end lost 8 bases, and 22 bases lay between the germline ends. The CDR3 covers 15 residues. CDR3 residues: CASSRSTGVVGGYTF. As DNA, the CDR3 is TGTGCCAGCAGCCGATCAACAGGCGTCGTGGGGGGCTACACCTTC.

The gene calls are TRBV19 and TRBJ2-3; D unresolved. This CDR3 has 18 residues. Germline V gene lookup returns CDR1 LNHDA and CDR2 SQIVND (reference sequence). V lost 5 bases and J 10 bases, leaving 31 bases between the germline ends. CDR3 loop: CASSPYSSGDADLVPQYF. CDR3 bases: TGTGCCAGTAGTCCTTACTCCTCCGGAGACGCAGACCTCGTCCCGCAGTATTTT.

The chain combines TRBV7-9 with TRBJ2-5; 7 bases line up with TRBD2. This CDR3 comprises 16 residues. With 5 bases clipped from V and 2 bases from J, the junction kept 11 bases outside the gene matches. Germline V lookup: CDR1 SEHNR, CDR2 FQNEAQ (reference sequence). The CDR3 sequence is CASSARLADPQETQYF. The CDR3 DNA follows: TGTGCCAGCAGCGCCCGACTAGCAGACCCTCAAGAGACCCAGTACTTC. The complete variable domain, with remaining parts taken from reference TRBV7-9 and TRBJ2-5, reads DTGVSQNPRHKITKRGQNVTFRCDPISEHNRLYWYRQTLGQGPEFLTYFQNEAQLEKSRLLSDRFSAERPKGSFSTLEIQRTEQGDSAMYLCASSARLADPQETQYFGPGTRLLVL.

The J gene is TRBJ1-1, the V gene TRBV6-1; 7 bases match TRBD1. V lost 5 bases, J lost 3 bases, and 3 bases stayed unmatched. This CDR3 spans 13 amino acids. The germline V gene has CDR1 MNHNS and CDR2 SASEGT. CDR3 region: CASSPTGYTEAFF. In nucleotides, the CDR3 is TGTGCCAGCAGTCCGACAGGGTACACTGAAGCTTTCTTT.

The chain has TRBV5-6 and TRBJ2-6; D is unresolved. The CDR3 consists of 15 residues. Trimming cost V 2 bases and J 4 bases, with 10 bases left between them. Germline V CDR1 and CDR2: SGHDT, YYEEEE. The CDR3 bases are TGTGCCAGCAGCTTCCGAGGTTCGGGGGCCAACGTCCTGACTTTC. Translation gives CASSFRGSGANVLTF.

The sample holds a few counts of this clone. The chain combines TRBV7-9 with TRBJ2-6; possible D gene TRBD1, 6 bases. Germline CDR1 reads SEHNR; CDR2 reads FQNEAQ (reference sequence). Trimming took off 11 bases at V and 2 bases at J, with 7 bases between the two ends. The CDR3 covers 12 residues. For the CDR3, the DNA is TGTGCCGGGGGCGCTGGGGCCAACGTCCTGACTTTC. Amino acid sequence: CAGGAGANVLTF.

V is TRBV5-4 and J is TRBJ2-7; 10 bases agree with TRBD2. This CDR3 spans 15 amino acids. The ends lost 0 bases at V and 4 bases at J; junction bases unmatched: 4. Germline CDR1 SGHNT, CDR2 YYREEE (reference sequence). CDR3 sequence: CASSLVGAGGYEQYF. The CDR3 nucleotides read TGTGCCAGCAGCTTGGTGGGAGCGGGAGGGTACGAGCAGTACTTC.

The genes are TRBV30 and TRBJ1-2, with a tentative D call TRBD1 (6 bases). The germline V gene has CDR1 GTSNPN and CDR2 SVGIG (reference sequence). V gave up 0 bases and J gave up 2 bases, with 10 bases separating them. The CDR3 is 14 residues long. CDR3 bases: TGTGCCTGGAGTGTTTTACAGGGAAACTATGGCTACACCTTC. Residues: CAWSVLQGNYGYTF.

This clone has just a few counts. The chain has TRBV9 and TRBJ1-1, with D tentatively TRBD1 (6 bases). The CDR3 is 13 amino acids. V was pared by 4 bases and J by 4 bases, with 11 bases between. Germline lookup yields CDR1 SGDLS and CDR2 YYNGEE. The CDR3 reads CASSPRRGTEAFF. CDR3 nucleotide sequence: TGTGCCAGCAGCCCCCGCAGGGGCACTGAAGCTTTCTTT. Full variable domain (rest looked up from reference TRBV9 and TRBJ1-1): DSGVTQTPKHLITATGQRVTLRCSPRSGDLSVYWYQQSLDQGLQFLIQYYNGEERAKGNILERFSAQQFPDLHSELNLSSLELGDSALYFCASSPRRGTEAFFGQGTRLTVV.

This chain uses TRBV7-7 with TRBJ1-4; D perhaps matches TRBD1 (6 bases). In germline, CDR1 is SSHAT, CDR2 FNYEAQ (reference sequence). V was clipped by 6 bases and J by 1 base, with 9 bases between them. The CDR3 has 14 residues. The CDR3 nucleotides read TGTGCCAGCAGGGAAGGGGGAACTAATGAAAAACTGTTTTTT. Its protein is CASREGGTNEKLFF. Combining the CDR3 with reference TRBV7-7 and TRBJ1-4 gives the whole variable domain GAGVSQSPRYKVTKRGQDVTLRCDPISSHATLYWYQQALGQGPEFLTYFNYEAQPDKSGLPSDRFSAERPEGSISTLTIQRTEQRDSAMYRCASREGGTNEKLFFGSGTQLSVL.

This chain uses TRBV29-1 with TRBJ2-3; 7 positions agree with TRBD2. Germline V CDR1 and CDR2: SQVTM, ANQGSEA. The CDR3 length is 14 residues. V was pared by 5 bases and J by 1 base, with 6 bases of the junction left unmatched. In DNA, the CDR3 is TGCAGCGTTCTAGGGAGCGGGGGCACAGATACGCAGTATTTT. It encodes CSVLGSGGTDTQYF.